One and the same sample provided the 16 T cell receptor beta chains below, sequenced in a study of cytomegalovirus exposure and HLA in healthy donors. Primers for the PCR totalled 60 Vbeta and 13 Jbeta. Sequencing used immunoSEQ multiplex PCR; TCRdb keeps in-frame clones, though not all of them. The repertoire holds about 130,000 clones, around 80% seen once, with approximately 0.97% in the top ten. Sequencing was done on a sample of PBMCs. The receptors here all came from a human donor in good health.

This rearrangement joins TRBV2 to TRBJ2-7; a possible D gene is TRBD1 (5 bases). The CDR3 is 12 amino acids. V lost 7 bases, J lost 3 bases, and 10 bases lay in between. CDR1 SNHLY and CDR2 FYNNEI come from the germline V gene. CDR3 loop: CASTEGVYEQYF. DNA of the CDR3: TGTGCCAGCACCGAAGGGGTCTACGAGCAGTACTTC.

The CDR3 here is CASSYLGAINEQFF. In DNA, the CDR3 is TGTGCCAGCAGTTACCTGGGGGCGATCAATGAGCAGTTCTTC. The J gene is TRBJ2-1, the V gene TRBV6-5; tentatively, D is TRBD1 (6 bases). Trimming removed 2 bases from V and 6 bases from J, with 11 bases in between. The CDR3 consists of 14 residues. Germline CDR1 reads MNHEY; CDR2 reads SVGAGI.

J is TRBJ1-2 and V is TRBV5-1; no clear D gene. This CDR3 contains 15 residues. Deletions cut 0 bases from V and 4 bases from J, with 13 bases between. Germline V gene lookup returns CDR1 SGHRS and CDR2 YFSETQ. CDR3 sequence: CASSLAGLSGYGYTF. The CDR3 DNA is TGCGCCAGCAGCTTGGCTGGGCTTAGTGGCTATGGCTACACCTTC.

The CDR3 spells CASSQVPSGGRPGEQYF. The CDR3 bases are TGCGCCAGCAGCCAAGTTCCTAGCGGGGGCCGGCCGGGCGAGCAGTACTTC. The chain uses TRBV4-1 and TRBJ2-7; 10 nucleotides line up with TRBD2. There are 17 residues in the CDR3. CDR1 MGHRA and CDR2 YSYEKL come from the germline V gene. Trimming cost V 1 base and J 6 bases; bases outside gene matches: 12.

The CDR3 DNA reads TGTGCCAGCAGCGGCACCGGGGCCGGGAGTACTGAAGCTTTCTTT. Translating gives CASSGTGAGSTEAFF. The rearrangement uses TRBV6-5 and TRBJ1-1; maybe TRBD1 (5 bases). CDR1 is MNHEY and CDR2 is SVGAGI in the germline V gene. The CDR3 runs to 15 residues. V lost 6 bases and J lost 5, with 19 bases in between.

V gene TRBV6-4 combines with J gene TRBJ2-7; D is undetermined. Germline assignment: CDR1 MRHNA and CDR2 SNTAGT. This CDR3 has 13 residues. The V and J ends lost 4 bases and 3 bases respectively, with 10 bases between them. This CDR3 is CASSAGPLYEQYF. The DNA for the CDR3 is TGTGCCAGCAGTGCTGGGCCCCTCTACGAGCAGTACTTC.

The chain employs TRBV11-2 and TRBJ1-2, with 7 bases that match TRBD1. Germline V gives CDR1 SGHAT, CDR2 FQNNGV. This CDR3 region has 16 residues. The V gene end was trimmed by 0 bases and the J gene end by 4 bases; junction bases not matched to a gene: 8. The CDR3 DNA reads TGTGCCAGCAGCTTAGACCGAGGGGGCGCCGGCTATGGCTACACCTTC. Translation: CASSLDRGGAGYGYTF.

V and J are TRBV5-4 and TRBJ1-2; 9 bases match TRBD1. The CDR3 spans 14 residues. Germline V gene data show CDR1 as SGHNT and CDR2 as YYREEE (reference sequence). Unmatched junction bases numbered 9, after V lost 4 bases and J lost 8 bases. For the CDR3, the DNA is TGTGCCAGCAGCCAACAACAGGGGGCGGGAGGCTACACCTTC. Protein product: CASSQQQGAGGYTF.

The chain is built from TRBV4-1 and TRBJ1-5; tentative D call: TRBD1 (5 bases). There are 16 residues in the CDR3. Trimming removed 0 bases at V and 2 bases at J, with 11 bases between. CDR1 is MGHRA, CDR2 YSYEKL, per germline. CDR3 sequence reads: CASSQESGFGNQPQHF. The CDR3 DNA reads as TGCGCCAGCAGCCAAGAATCAGGGTTTGGCAATCAGCCCCAGCATTTT.

This chain links TRBV5-4 with TRBJ2-7; TRBD2 matches at 8 bases. Germline CDR1 is SGHNT and CDR2 is YYREEE (reference sequence). The CDR3 has 14 residues. V shed 4 bases and J 2 bases; nucleotides not matched to a gene: 5. The CDR3 protein is CASSRTGLAYEQYF. The CDR3 DNA sequence: TGTGCCAGCAGCCGAACGGGACTAGCCTACGAGCAGTACTTC.

This clone has a handful of counts. Here the CDR3 DNA reads TGTGCCAGCAGTGAAGCGCGATCAGGGTCGGCCTATGGCTACACCTTC. The encoded protein is CASSEARSGSAYGYTF. The genes are TRBV2 and TRBJ1-2; TRBD1 is a possible D gene (5 bases). The CDR3 totals 16 residues. Trimming stripped 0 bases from V and 4 bases from J, with 15 bases between. CDR1 is SNHLY, CDR2 FYNNEI, per germline.

This clone was picked up one time. The rearrangement links TRBV9 to TRBJ2-5; 8 bases map to TRBD2. V lost 0 bases and J lost 4; bases outside the gene matches: 5. Per germline, CDR1 SGDLS and CDR2 YYNGEE. The CDR3 is 15 residues long. For the CDR3, the DNA is TGTGCCAGCAGCGTAGCGGGGGGGGGTCTAGAGACCCAGTACTTC. Translating it yields CASSVAGGGLETQYF.

This rearrangement joins TRBV28 to TRBJ1-2; D is unclear. The ends were cut back, 10 bases at V and 8 bases at J, with 11 bases in the middle. Germline CDR1 and CDR2: MDHEN and SYDVKM. This CDR3 region has 10 residues. The DNA for the CDR3 is TGTGCCACCGAGTCATACGGCTACACCTTC. This sequence encodes CATESYGYTF.

This clone was detected a few times. Additional DNA sequences in this sample encode the identical CDR3. The chain links TRBV19 to TRBJ1-5, with D possibly matching TRBD1 (6 bases). CDR3 size: 13 residues. Deletions cut 5 bases from V and 4 bases from J, with 9 bases between. The germline CDR1 and CDR2 sequences are LNHDA and SQIVND (reference sequence). CDR3: CASSGTGNQPQHF. The DNA for the CDR3 is TGTGCCAGTAGTGGAACAGGGAATCAGCCCCAGCATTTT. The full variable domain, with the rest looked up from reference TRBV19 and TRBJ1-5, is DGGITQSPKYLFRKEGQNVTLSCEQNLNHDAMYWYRQDPGQGLRLIYYSQIVNDFQKGDIAEGYSVSREKKESFPLTVTSAQKNPTAFYLCASSGTGNQPQHFGDGTRLSIL.

This chain links TRBV27 with TRBJ1-1, with a weak D call TRBD1 (5 bases). Trimming removed 2 bases from V and 5 bases from J, with 18 bases in between. CDR3 length: 16 residues. CDR1 and CDR2 (germline): MNHEY, SMNVEV (reference sequence). Here the CDR3 reads CASSLTWGGRRTEAFF. The CDR3, as DNA: TGTGCCAGCAGTTTAACCTGGGGGGGAAGACGGACTGAAGCTTTCTTT.

V gene TRBV19 combines with J gene TRBJ2-6, with 7 nucleotides matching TRBD2. The CDR3 covers 17 residues. V shed 6 bases and J 0 bases; nucleotides not matched to a gene: 8. Germline assignment: CDR1 LNHDA and CDR2 SQIVND (reference sequence). The DNA of the CDR3 is TGTGCCAGTAGCCTCTGGGGGGGGTCCTCTGGGGCCAACGTCCTGACTTTC. As protein: CASSLWGGSSGANVLTF.